What follows is one T cell receptor (beta chain) and its context. Within the sample, other DNA sequences also encode this same CDR3. Selected positively for CCR7 and CD45RO-negative, naive CD8 cells excluded terminally differentiated effector memory CD45RA+ cells. The method was immunoSEQ multiplex PCR; TCRdb's version includes in-frame clones alone and lacks a portion of them. The sample has more than 600,000 clones, just over 90% seen once. This entry comes from a study of shared clonotypes between healthy human individuals. Study information: Each donor's CD8 memory used one plate, CD8 naive two, each CD4 subset three.

Germline V gene lookup returns CDR1 SGHVS and CDR2 FNYEAQ. The V and J ends lost 3 bases and 2 bases, in that order; junction bases with no gene match: 3. This CDR3 has 15 residues. Source material: naive CD8+ T cells sorted from blood. This TCR was sampled from a young man in good health. The chain joins TRBV7-6 to TRBJ2-1, with TRBD1 identical over 8 bases. In nucleotides, the CDR3 is TGTGCCAGCAGCTTGGGCAGGGGGCCCTACAATGAGCAGTTCTTC. This gives the protein CASSLGRGPYNEQFF.